The clone carrying this T cell receptor (beta chain) was counted once. CDR3 length: 14 residues. V was cut by 8 bases and J by 4 bases, with 18 bases left in between. Germline lookup yields CDR1 MNHEY and CDR2 SVGAGI. The sample belongs to a study of blood T cell repertoires in COVID-19. As for the study in general: Sample material is recorded as cDNA or gDNA derived from T cells, B-cell-depleted T cells, or PBMCs.

Under the authors' procedure: Amplification from reference gene primers served as the basis for estimated nucleated cell counts. Sequencing was performed with immunoSEQ multiplex PCR; in TCRdb, only in-frame clones are kept and a portion is missing. V and J calls and clone size come straight from that table; D and trimming were deduced from the DNA. The sample records around 270,000 clones, approximately 89% being singletons. The genes are TRBV6-5 and TRBJ2-7; weak D call: TRBD1 (6 bases). The specimen was peripheral blood. The TCR originated in a woman between 45 and 60 years old with acute or convalescent COVID-19. For the CDR3, the DNA is TGTGCCAGCTCTCGAACGGCAGGGGTTTACGAGCAGTACTTC. Amino acid sequence: CASSRTAGVYEQYF.